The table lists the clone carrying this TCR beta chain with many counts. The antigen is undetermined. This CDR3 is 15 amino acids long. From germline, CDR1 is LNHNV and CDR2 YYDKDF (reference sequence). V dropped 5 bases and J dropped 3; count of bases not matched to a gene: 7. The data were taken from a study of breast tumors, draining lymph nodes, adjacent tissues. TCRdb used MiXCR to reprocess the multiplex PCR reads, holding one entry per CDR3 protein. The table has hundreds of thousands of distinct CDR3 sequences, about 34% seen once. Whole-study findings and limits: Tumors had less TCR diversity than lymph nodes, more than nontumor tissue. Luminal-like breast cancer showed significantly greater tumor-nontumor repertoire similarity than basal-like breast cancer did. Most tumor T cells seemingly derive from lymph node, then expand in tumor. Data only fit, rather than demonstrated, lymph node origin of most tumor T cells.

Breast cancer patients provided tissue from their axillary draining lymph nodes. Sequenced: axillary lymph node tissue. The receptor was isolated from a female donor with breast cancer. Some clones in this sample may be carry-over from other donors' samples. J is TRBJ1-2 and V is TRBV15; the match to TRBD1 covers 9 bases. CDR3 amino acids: CATSRPGQGYYGYTF. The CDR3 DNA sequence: TGTGCCACCAGCCGTCCGGGACAGGGTTACTATGGCTACACCTTC.